These 29 T cell receptor beta chains share one sample of origin, sequenced in a study of T cells in Graves' hyperthyroidism and ophthalmopathy. What was amplified from RNA transcripts were TCR beta CDR3 regions. First-round RT-PCR with HTBI primers amplified the TCR CDR3 region. TCRdb reprocessed the multiplex PCR reads via MiXCR and lists one record per CDR3 protein. The repertoire holds around 700,000 distinct CDR3 sequences, with roughly a third as singletons. The sequencing sample was made of blood. These receptors all come from a woman aged 40 to 55 with Graves' hyperthyroidism.

This clonotype showed up many times. The gene calls are TRBV10-3 and TRBJ1-1; D perhaps matches TRBD1 (5 bases). V gave up 3 bases and J gave up 2 bases, with 10 bases separating them. Germline assignment: CDR1 ENHRY and CDR2 SYGVKD. This CDR3 spans 14 amino acids. Here the CDR3 DNA reads TGTGCCATCAGTGAACCAGGGATTAACACTGAAGCTTTCTTT. Protein: CAISEPGINTEAFF.

At least ten counts were recorded for this clonotype. The V gene is TRBV2, the J gene TRBJ1-5; 7 nucleotides align to TRBD1. CDR3 length equals 13 residues. The germline CDR1 and CDR2 sequences are SNHLY and FYNNEI. The V and J ends lost 8 bases and 1 base, in that order; junction bases with no gene match: 2. The CDR3 loop reads CASLGQSNQPQHF. The CDR3 region has the DNA TGTGCCAGCTTGGGACAGAGCAATCAGCCCCAGCATTTT. The entire variable domain, with the rest obtained from reference TRBV2 and TRBJ1-5, is as follows: EPEVTQTPSHQVTQMGQEVILRCVPISNHLYFYWYRQILGQKVEFLVSFYNNEISEKSEIFDDQFSVERPDGSNFTLKIRSTKLEDSAMYFCASLGQSNQPQHFGDGTRLSIL.

The genes are TRBV5-1 and TRBJ2-5; 8 bases match TRBD1. Germline V gene lookup returns CDR1 SGHRS and CDR2 YFSETQ. The CDR3 length is 14 residues. The V gene end was trimmed by 3 bases and the J gene end by 5 bases; junction bases not matched to a gene: 6. The DNA of the CDR3 is TGCGCCAGCAGCTCGACAGGGGACGGGGAGACCCAGTACTTC. It encodes CASSSTGDGETQYF. The complete variable domain, with remaining parts taken from reference TRBV5-1 and TRBJ2-5, reads KAGVTQTPRYLIKTRGQQVTLSCSPISGHRSVSWYQQTPGQGLQFLFEYFSETQRNKGNFPGRFSGRQFSNSRSEMNVSTLELGDSALYLCASSSTGDGETQYFGPGTRLLVL.

J is TRBJ1-5 and V is TRBV2; TRBD1 is a possible D gene (6 bases). The V end was cut by 6 bases, the J end by 0 bases, with 18 bases between. Germline values: CDR1 SNHLY, CDR2 FYNNEI. The CDR3 loop spans 17 amino acids. The CDR3 loop reads CASSHRPGQTSNQPQHF. DNA for the CDR3: TGTGCCAGCAGCCATAGGCCGGGACAAACTAGCAATCAGCCCCAGCATTTT.

The chain has TRBV29-1 and TRBJ2-5, with 8 bases lining up with TRBD2. V was pared by 3 bases and J by 5 bases, with 8 bases of the junction left unmatched. The CDR3 extends over 14 amino acids. The germline V gene encodes CDR1 SQVTM and CDR2 ANQGSEA. The CDR3 is CSVESGGFQETQYF. Written as DNA, the CDR3 is TGCAGCGTTGAGAGCGGGGGATTTCAGGAGACCCAGTACTTC.

The V gene is TRBV7-6, the J gene TRBJ2-7, with TRBD1 identical over 10 bases. The CDR3 contains 17 residues. CDR1 and CDR2 from the germline V gene are SGHVS and FNYEAQ. J lost 1 base, V lost 1 base, and 7 bases had no gene match. CDR3 protein: CASSLVFGQGVSYEQYF. CDR3 sequence (DNA): TGTGCCAGCAGCTTAGTGTTCGGACAGGGGGTTTCCTACGAGCAGTACTTC.

Comment on this clonotype: Possible read error: a much larger clone is one base away. This chain links TRBV29-1 with TRBJ1-2; 7 nucleotides line up with TRBD1. CDR1 and CDR2 (germline): SQVTM, ANQGSEA. V lost 4 bases to trimming and J lost 6 bases; unmatched junction nucleotides: 8. The CDR3 covers 13 residues. Written as DNA, the CDR3 is TGCAGCGTTGTACAACAGGGGAGGGATGGCTACACCTTC. Its translation: CSVVQQGRDGYTF.

Details on this clonotype: A much larger clone differs from this one at a single base, so this may be a read error. The chain combines TRBV6-2 or TRBV6-3 with TRBJ1-3; tentative D call: TRBD1 (6 bases). V was trimmed by 4 bases and J by 2 bases, leaving 9 bases between them. The CDR3 has 14 residues. Germline loops: CDR1 MNHEY, CDR2 SVGEGT. In DNA, the CDR3 is TGTGCCAGCAGTTCGGACAGCCCTGGAAACACCATATATTTT. Its protein is CASSSDSPGNTIYF.

The chain carries TRBV10-1 and TRBJ2-4, with 10 positions matching TRBD1. The V segment lost 3 bases and the J segment 7 bases; nucleotides outside the gene matches: 3. This CDR3 region has 14 residues. Germline lookup yields CDR1 WNHNN and CDR2 SYGVQD (reference sequence). The CDR3, as DNA: TGCGCCAGCAGTGATAGACAGGGGGCGAACATTCAGTACTTC. This translates into CASSDRQGANIQYF.

V and J are TRBV18 and TRBJ1-2; 9 positions agree with TRBD1. CDR3 length: 15 residues. The junction had 10 bases not matched to a gene; V was cut back by 3 bases and J by 8 bases. Germline CDR1 and CDR2: KGHSH and LQKENI. Written as DNA, the CDR3 is TGTGCCAGCTCACCGTCGCCGGACAGGGGAGGAGGCTACACCTTC. Protein product: CASSPSPDRGGGYTF.

This clonotype was seen only a few times. The rearrangement links TRBV20-1 to TRBJ2-2; D perhaps matches TRBD2 (6 bases). Germline V CDR1 and CDR2: DFQATT, SNEGSKA (reference sequence). The CDR3 has 15 residues. Trimming shortened V by 0 bases and J by 8 bases, and 16 bases separated the two germline ends. The CDR3 DNA reads as TGCAGTGCTAGAGATCTCCGGAGGGGTCGTGGGGAGCTGTTTTTT. It is translated as CSARDLRRGRGELFF.

The chain is built from TRBV10-3 and TRBJ1-3; D may be TRBD1 (6 bases). CDR1 and CDR2 (germline): ENHRY, SYGVKD. The CDR3 contains 16 residues. Trimming shortened V by 6 bases and J by 0 bases, and 15 bases separated the two germline ends. The CDR3 bases are TGTGCCATCAGCCCCGGTGCGGGGGCCTCTGGAAACACCATATATTTT. It encodes CAISPGAGASGNTIYF.

This clonotype was observed many times. The V call is TRBV13, the J call TRBJ2-7; D gene ambiguous. The germline CDR1 and CDR2 sequences are PRHDT and FYEKMQ (reference sequence). The V gene lost 5 bases and the J gene lost 5 bases, with 13 bases spanning the gap. The CDR3 spans 13 residues. The CDR3 DNA is TGTGCCAGCAGCCCACCCTCTGACCACGAGCAGTACTTC. This encodes CASSPPSDHEQYF.

As to this clonotype: A much larger clone lies one base from this, so it may be a read error. The J gene is TRBJ2-7, the V gene TRBV7-2, with D tentatively TRBD1 (6 bases). The CDR3 loop spans 13 amino acids. Trimming cost V 5 bases and J 6 bases, with 14 bases left between them. Germline V lookup: CDR1 SGHTA, CDR2 FQGNSA. The CDR3: CASSAGAYGEQYF. The CDR3 coding sequence is TGTGCCAGCAGCGCAGGGGCTTACGGCGAGCAGTACTTC.

The chain recombines TRBV11-2 with TRBJ1-2, with 9 bases fitting TRBD1. The CDR3 has 17 residues. V was pared by 4 bases and J by 2 bases, with 11 bases of the junction left unmatched. Germline lookup yields CDR1 SGHAT and CDR2 FQNNGV. CDR3 amino acids: CASSSANRDRENYGYTF. The CDR3 nucleotides are TGTGCCAGCAGCTCCGCAAACCGGGACAGGGAGAACTATGGCTACACCTTC.

This chain joins TRBV20-1 and TRBJ2-1; 8 nucleotides line up with TRBD2. Germline CDR1 DFQATT, CDR2 SNEGSKA (reference sequence). The CDR3 has 15 amino acids. With 5 bases clipped from V and 2 bases from J, the junction kept 8 bases outside the gene matches. CDR3 DNA: TGCAGTGCTGTCCCCGGGACTAGGGCCTACAATGAGCAGTTCTTC. It translates to CSAVPGTRAYNEQFF.

Many counts were recorded for this clonotype. The chain couples TRBV2 to TRBJ1-2; D not certain. V lost 7 bases, J lost 5 bases, and 17 bases lay in between. This CDR3 has 14 residues. Germline V gene data show CDR1 as SNHLY and CDR2 as FYNNEI. CDR3 in DNA: TGTGCCAGCACCTTAGCCGGTCGGGATTATGGCTACACCTTC. It yields the protein CASTLAGRDYGYTF.

A note on this clonotype: A read error may explain this, as a much larger clone is one base away. The chain combines TRBV20-1 with TRBJ2-7, with no clear D. The J call is doubtful: the DNA matches TRBJ2-1 better. This CDR3 region has 11 residues. CDR1 DFQATT and CDR2 SNEGSKA come from the germline V gene (reference sequence). CDR3 region: CSASPMEEQFF. The CDR3 nucleotides read TGCAGTGCTAGTCCCATGGAAGAGCAGTTCTTC.

This clonotype was recorded many times. V usage is TRBV7-2 and J usage is TRBJ1-6; weak D call: TRBD1 (6 bases). The V gene's germline CDR1 is SGHTA and CDR2 FQGNSA. V was shortened by 1 base and J by 8 bases, with 9 bases between the two germline ends. The length of the CDR3 is 14 residues. The CDR3 DNA reads as TGTGCCAGCAGCTTAGGCAGGGGAGATTCACCCCTCCACTTT. Protein product: CASSLGRGDSPLHF.

This clonotype was recorded only once. Germline and junction disagree at one end, which may indicate a read error. This chain connects TRBV5-5 to TRBJ2-7, with D maybe TRBD2 (5 bases). CDR1 and CDR2 from the germline V gene are SGHKS and YYEKEE (reference sequence). CDR3 size: 15 residues. CDR3 nucleotide sequence: TGCGCCAGCAGCTCCCGCTTCCCGGAGGCCTACGAGCAGTACTTC. Translating gives CASSSRFPEAYEQYF. Variable domain in full (rest from reference TRBV5-5 and TRBJ2-7): DAGVTQSPTHLIKTRGQQVTLRCSPISGHKSVSWYQQVLGQGPQFIFQYYEKEERGRGNFPDRFSARQFPNYSSELNVNALLLGDSALYLCASSSRFPEAYEQYFGPGTRLTVT.

This chain links TRBV14 with TRBJ1-6; TRBD1 might be the D (6 bases). The CDR3 spans 17 residues. Germline lookup yields CDR1 SGHDN and CDR2 FVKESK. V lost 3 bases and J lost 9, with 21 bases in between. The CDR3 bases are TGTGCCAGCAGCCAGTATAGACAGGAGGGATTTGGTTCACCCCTCCACTTT. Protein product: CASSQYRQEGFGSPLHF.

This clonotype appeared many times. The rearrangement joins TRBV5-4 to TRBJ2-5; D remains ambiguous. CDR1 and CDR2 from the germline V gene are SGHNT and YYREEE (reference sequence). The CDR3 has 14 amino acids. Trimming removed 2 bases at V and 4 bases at J, with 12 bases between. DNA for the CDR3: TGTGCCAGCAGCTTACCCAGTGTGGGAGAGACCCAGTACTTC. It yields the protein CASSLPSVGETQYF. Filled out from reference TRBV5-4 and TRBJ2-5, the complete variable domain reads ETGVTQSPTHLIKTRGQQVTLRCSSQSGHNTVSWYQQALGQGPQFIFQYYREEENGRGNFPPRFSGLQFPNYSSELNVNALELDDSALYLCASSLPSVGETQYFGPGTRLLVL.

Ten or more counts support this clonotype. J is TRBJ1-2 and V is TRBV7-2; D remains ambiguous. Trimming left V 6 bases short and J 8 bases short, with 16 bases between. CDR1 is SGHTA, CDR2 FQGNSA, per germline. The CDR3 is 13 amino acids. The CDR3 DNA is TGTGCCAGCAGACCCCCCGGGGTTGGCGGCTACACCTTC. The encoded protein is CASRPPGVGGYTF.

The chain combines TRBV7-2 with TRBJ2-5; TRBD1 aligns across 8 bases. With V trimmed by 6 bases and J by 4 bases, 10 bases remained unmatched. The CDR3 length is 15 residues. Germline V gives CDR1 SGHTA, CDR2 FQGNSA. As DNA, the CDR3 is TGTGCCAGCAGTTCTCCGGCGCAGGGGGCAGAGACCCAGTACTTC. It encodes CASSSPAQGAETQYF.

This clonotype was seen a few times. The V gene is TRBV2, the J gene TRBJ1-1; D uncertain. The CDR3 totals 13 residues. Trimming took 8 bases from V and 1 from J, leaving 11 bases between them. From germline, CDR1 is SNHLY and CDR2 FYNNEI. This chain's CDR3 is CASRKGSNTEAFF. CDR3 nucleotide sequence: TGTGCCAGCCGTAAGGGTTCGAACACTGAAGCTTTCTTT.

Turning to this clonotype: A much larger clone differs from this one at a single base, so this may be a read error. The chain combines TRBV6-5 with TRBJ1-1; D call uncertain. The CDR3 is 13 amino acids. Germline lookup yields CDR1 MNHEY and CDR2 SVGAGI. The CDR3 protein is CAISYGILLPAFF. In nucleotides, the CDR3 is TGTGCCATCAGTTACGGGATACTACTGCCAGCTTTCTTT.

CDR3 in amino acids: CAITLTDPNQPQHF. The CDR3 DNA reads as TGTGCCATCACCCTAACTGACCCTAATCAGCCCCAGCATTTT. The chain uses TRBV10-3 and TRBJ1-5; no reliable D call. The CDR3 runs to 14 residues. V was cut by 7 bases and J by 4 bases, with 14 bases left in between. Germline CDR1 and CDR2: ENHRY and SYGVKD.

This clonotype was counted many times. The chain employs TRBV6-1 and TRBJ2-7; perhaps D is TRBD1 or TRBD2 (5 bases each). CDR1 MNHNS and CDR2 SASEGT come from the germline V gene. V was clipped by 9 bases and J by 7 bases, with 25 bases between them. The CDR3 sequence is 15 residues long. The CDR3 DNA reads as TGTGCCAGTAGACGGGACGAGCTTTCGTTGTGGGAGCAGTACTTC. Encoded protein: CASRRDELSLWEQYF.

The table lists this clonotype with many counts. The chain uses TRBV4-2 and TRBJ1-6, with 9 bases aligning to TRBD1. V trimming: 6 bases; J trimming: 9 bases; junction bases outside the gene matches: 6. This CDR3 has 14 residues. Germline assignment: CDR1 LGHNA and CDR2 YNFKEQ. DNA for the CDR3: TGTGCCAGCAGACAGGGACAGGGCGGTTCACCCCTCCACTTT. Its translation: CASRQGQGGSPLHF.